A single sample gave rise to the 25 T cell receptor beta chains below, sequenced in a study of CD8 T cells in Susac syndrome. When the RNA was reverse transcribed, random hexamers were used with an input of roughly 0.5 to 1 ug. TCRdb ran MiXCR on the immunoSEQ multiplex PCR reads and lists one entry per CDR3 protein. The data contain a few hundred thousand distinct CDR3 sequences, around 95% of them singletons. The sequencing input was CD4+ T cells from PBMCs. These receptors came from a human donor with multiple sclerosis.

The genes are TRBV5-1 and TRBJ1-1; the D is unclear. This CDR3 is 11 amino acids long. Trimming pared 3 bases from V and 7 bases from J, leaving 7 bases between. Germline CDR1 and CDR2: SGHRS and YFSETQ. CDR3 loop: CASSSSYEAFF. The CDR3 DNA reads as TGCGCCAGCAGCTCAAGCTATGAAGCTTTCTTT.

The V gene is TRBV29-1, the J gene TRBJ2-7, with 11 nucleotides matching TRBD2. Germline lookup yields CDR1 SQVTM and CDR2 ANQGSEA. V lost 2 bases, J lost 9 bases, and 6 bases stayed unmatched. This CDR3 comprises 13 residues. The CDR3 DNA follows: TGCAGCGTTGAACGCCTAGCGGGGGGAGTGCAGTACTTC. Translation: CSVERLAGGVQYF.

V is TRBV27 and J is TRBJ2-7; D is uncertain. CDR1 is MNHEY and CDR2 is SMNVEV in the germline V gene (reference sequence). V lost 3 bases to trimming and J lost 4 bases, with 13 bases between them. This CDR3 region has 14 residues. This CDR3 reads CASSFAGIGYEQYF. CDR3 nucleotides: TGTGCCAGCAGTTTTGCTGGGATCGGGTACGAGCAGTACTTC.

J is TRBJ1-2 and V is TRBV2; no definite D call. Germline V gene sequence: CDR1 SNHLY, CDR2 FYNNEI. V gave up 1 base and J gave up 6 bases, with 6 bases separating them. The CDR3 consists of 12 residues. The CDR3 region has the DNA TGTGCCAGCAGTGAAGAGACCAATGGCTACACCTTC. This sequence encodes CASSEETNGYTF.

This chain connects TRBV9 to TRBJ2-3; D gene unclear. CDR1 and CDR2 from the germline V gene are SGDLS and YYNGEE. The length of the CDR3 is 13 residues. V was cut by 4 bases and J by 2 bases, with 8 bases left in between. The DNA for the CDR3 is TGTGCCAGCAGCAAGAACCCCACAGATACGCAGTATTTT. Amino acids: CASSKNPTDTQYF.

The J gene is TRBJ1-5, the V gene TRBV30, with a tentative D call TRBD1 (5 bases). The CDR3 is 13 amino acids. The germline CDR1 and CDR2 sequences are GTSNPN and SVGIG (reference sequence). V was cut by 2 bases and J by 9 bases, with 14 bases left in between. In DNA form, the CDR3 reads TGTGCCTGGAGTACCGGGGGGGAACGGCCCCAGCATTTT. Protein sequence: CAWSTGGERPQHF.

A few counts support this clonotype. This rearrangement joins TRBV3-1 to TRBJ2-1, with D unresolved. There are 12 residues in the CDR3. Trimming took 4 bases from V and 3 from J, leaving 4 bases between them. The germline V gene encodes CDR1 LGHDT and CDR2 YNNKEL (reference sequence). The CDR3 DNA reads as TGTGCCAGCAGCCGGATCTACAATGAGCAGTTCTTC. Translation gives CASSRIYNEQFF.

V and J are TRBV20-1 and TRBJ2-1, with 8 bases identical to TRBD2. The CDR3 runs 13 residues. The germline V gene encodes CDR1 DFQATT and CDR2 SNEGSKA (reference sequence). The junction had 9 bases not matched to a gene; V was cut back by 6 bases and J by 8 bases. CDR3 sequence (DNA): TGCAGTGCGCGGACTAGCCTGAGGGATGAGCAGTTCTTC. Translated: CSARTSLRDEQFF.

J is TRBJ1-6 and V is TRBV18; unclear D gene. The CDR3 extends over 14 amino acids. CDR1 KGHSH and CDR2 LQKENI come from the germline V gene. V lost 2 bases and J lost 7, with 9 bases in between. Written as DNA, the CDR3 is TGTGCCAGCTCACCAGGGTCGGGGAATTCACCCCTCCACTTT. Translated, it gives CASSPGSGNSPLHF.

This clonotype was seen just once. The V gene is TRBV6-5, the J gene TRBJ2-1; TRBD2 matches 14 bases. The CDR3 length is 18 residues. Unmatched junction bases numbered 9, after V lost 3 bases and J lost 5 bases. CDR1 and CDR2 from the germline V gene are MNHEY and SVGAGI. CDR3 in amino acids: CASSYDGTSGGRDNEQFF. The CDR3 bases are TGTGCCAGCAGTTATGATGGGACTAGCGGGGGCCGAGACAATGAGCAGTTCTTC.

The V and J genes are TRBV25-1 and TRBJ2-7; 12 nucleotides agree with TRBD2. The CDR3 length is 15 residues. J lost 8 bases, V lost 5 bases, and 10 bases had no gene match. Germline values: CDR1 MGHDK, CDR2 SYGVNS. CDR3 protein: CASSTSTSGSRQQYF. The CDR3, as DNA: TGTGCCAGCAGTACCTCGACTAGCGGGAGTAGACAGCAGTACTTC.

The gene calls are TRBV29-1 and TRBJ1-1; D is unclear. V was clipped by 4 bases and J by 5 bases, with 14 bases between them. Germline V lookup: CDR1 SQVTM, CDR2 ANQGSEA. There are 13 residues in the CDR3. DNA for the CDR3: TGCAGCGTTGCGAAGGGTACGGGGACTGAAGCTTTCTTT. This gives the protein CSVAKGTGTEAFF.

The chain joins TRBV18 to TRBJ1-1; D gene unclear. The CDR3 has 13 amino acids. Deletions cut 3 bases from V and 7 bases from J, with 12 bases between. CDR1 and CDR2 (germline): KGHSH, LQKENI. The DNA for the CDR3 is TGTGCCAGCTCACCGATTTCCGAGGGTGAAGCTTTCTTT. This codes for CASSPISEGEAFF.

J is TRBJ1-4 and V is TRBV20-1; D might be TRBD1 (5 bases). Germline V gene lookup returns CDR1 DFQATT and CDR2 SNEGSKA (reference sequence). CDR3 size: 14 residues. The ends were cut back, 6 bases at V and 0 bases at J, with 11 bases in the middle. In nucleotides, the CDR3 is TGCAGTGCAAGGGGTGGTGCAACTAATGAAAAACTGTTTTTT. Protein: CSARGGATNEKLFF.

The gene calls are TRBV18 and TRBJ2-3; D is ambiguous. Trimming shortened V by 1 base and J by 0 bases, and 8 bases separated the two germline ends. The CDR3 totals 15 residues. The germline V gene has CDR1 KGHSH and CDR2 LQKENI. Here the CDR3 DNA reads TGTGCCAGCTCACCACTTCCAGCCAGCACAGATACGCAGTATTTT. Encoded protein: CASSPLPASTDTQYF.

The chain employs TRBV25-1 and TRBJ2-5, with a weak D call TRBD1 (6 bases). The CDR3 totals 15 residues. Looked up from germline, CDR1 is MGHDK and CDR2 is SYGVNS. V shed 7 bases and J shed 5 bases, with 20 bases lying between them. The CDR3 bases are TGTGCCAGCACCAAACTTCAAGGGGGTTGGGAGACCCAGTACTTC. It is translated as CASTKLQGGWETQYF.

V and J are TRBV20-1 and TRBJ1-2, with 9 bases fitting TRBD1. This CDR3 is built from 13 residues. Trimming at V came to 6 bases and at J to 5 bases, leaving 7 bases not matched to a gene. Germline CDR1 DFQATT, CDR2 SNEGSKA (reference sequence). This CDR3 is CSARQGVGYGYTF. For the CDR3, the DNA is TGCAGTGCCAGACAGGGGGTCGGGTATGGCTACACCTTC.

V gene TRBV12-3 or TRBV12-4 combines with J gene TRBJ2-1; unclear D gene. The CDR3 has 17 amino acids. V lost 3 bases and J 6 bases, leaving 21 bases between the germline ends. Here the CDR3 reads CASSFAIFGTLGNEQFF. DNA for the CDR3: TGTGCCAGCAGTTTCGCTATATTTGGCACATTAGGCAATGAGCAGTTCTTC.

The rearrangement links TRBV20-1 to TRBJ1-1; the D gene is possibly TRBD1 (5 bases). CDR3 length equals 14 residues. The V end was cut by 3 bases, the J end by 3 bases, with 14 bases between. The germline V gene has CDR1 DFQATT and CDR2 SNEGSKA (reference sequence). CDR3 loop: CSASIGRGDTEAFF. In nucleotides, the CDR3 is TGCAGTGCTAGCATCGGAAGAGGGGACACTGAAGCTTTCTTT.

V gene TRBV20-1 combines with J gene TRBJ1-6, with 7 positions matching TRBD1. The CDR3 is 13 amino acids. V shed 5 bases, J shed 10 bases, and the junction held 8 bases outside the gene matches. Germline V gene data show CDR1 as DFQATT and CDR2 as SNEGSKA (reference sequence). This CDR3 reads CSALQGTGSPLHF. CDR3 DNA sequence: TGCAGTGCTCTACAGGGGACGGGGTCACCCCTCCACTTT.

This clonotype was seen just once. The CDR3 DNA is TGCAGCGTTGAAGATCGGGGCCCTAGCGTTACCGGGGAGCTGTTTTTT. This codes for CSVEDRGPSVTGELFF. The genes are TRBV29-1 and TRBJ2-2; TRBD2 might be the D (6 bases). V was cut by 0 bases and J by 5 bases, with 16 bases left in between. The CDR3 has 16 amino acids. CDR1 and CDR2 from the germline V gene are SQVTM and ANQGSEA.

This clonotype was seen a single time. This chain connects TRBV20-1 to TRBJ2-2; 13 bases fit TRBD2. This CDR3 is built from 16 residues. CDR1 is DFQATT, CDR2 SNEGSKA, per germline (reference sequence). V shed 5 bases, J shed 7 bases, and the junction held 10 bases outside the gene matches. The CDR3 DNA is TGCAGTGCTGCCGGACTAGCGGGAGCCTCGATCGGGGAGCTGTTTTTT. It yields the protein CSAAGLAGASIGELFF.

The V and J genes are TRBV7-2 and TRBJ2-6; D remains ambiguous. With 5 bases removed from V and 3 bases from J, the gap between germline ends came to 17 bases. In germline, CDR1 is SGHTA, CDR2 FQGNSA. The CDR3 is 17 residues long. The CDR3 DNA reads TGTGCCAGCAGCCCTGCGGCTGGTGTGAGTGGGGCCAACGTCCTGACTTTC. This translates into CASSPAAGVSGANVLTF. The full variable domain, with the rest looked up from reference TRBV7-2 and TRBJ2-6, is GAGVSQSPSNKVTEKGKDVELRCDPISGHTALYWYRQSLGQGLEFLIYFQGNSAPDKSGLPSDRFSAERTGGSVSTLTIQRTQQEDSAVYLCASSPAAGVSGANVLTFGAGSRLTVL.

The V gene is TRBV20-1, the J gene TRBJ2-3, with D unresolved. The germline V and J ends were trimmed by 2 bases and 0 bases, with 9 bases remaining between them. Germline CDR1 is DFQATT and CDR2 is SNEGSKA (reference sequence). This CDR3 comprises 14 residues. The CDR3 loop is CSARYRRSTDTQYF. CDR3 coding DNA: TGCAGTGCTAGATACCGTAGGAGCACAGATACGCAGTATTTT.

V and J are TRBV7-3 and TRBJ2-2; possibly TRBD2 for D (5 bases). The ends were cut back, 5 bases at V and 7 bases at J, with 8 bases in the middle. CDR1 and CDR2 from the germline V gene are SGHTA and FQGTGA. This CDR3 is built from 12 residues. The chain's CDR3 is CASSSDYGELFF. As DNA, the CDR3 is TGTGCCAGCAGCAGTGACTACGGGGAGCTGTTTTTT.